One and the same sample provided the 8 T cell receptor beta chains below, sequenced in a study of shared clonotypes between healthy human individuals (dated by TCRdb to the early 2020s). Preparation of the library involved the immunoSEQ multiplex PCR assay. TCRdb provides this immuneACCESS table in a form limited to in-frame rearrangements. Some clones are lacking; in checked studies, under half of them reflect an unresolved V gene, and why the rest are absent is not known. The sample table shows roughly 2,300,000 clones, and less than 95% are seen once. The ten largest clonotypes hold 0.37% of the sample. The sequenced sample consisted of naive CD4+ T cells from PBMCs. The sample's cell subset or site label, in plain terms: CD45RA+ positively selected. The receptors shown here come from a young man in good health. Some clones in this sample may be carry-over from other donors' samples.

This clone has only one observation. The chain has TRBV19 and TRBJ1-5, with D possibly matching TRBD1 (5 bases). This CDR3 comprises 14 residues. Looked up from germline, CDR1 is LNHDA and CDR2 is SQIVND (reference sequence). Trimming cost V 6 bases and J 5 bases, with 14 bases left between them. CDR3 in DNA: TGTGCCAGTAGCTTGGGCAGGGCCGATCAGCCCCAGCATTTT. It encodes CASSLGRADQPQHF.

The gene calls are TRBV25-1 and TRBJ1-2; D not resolved. Germline CDR1 and CDR2: MGHDK and SYGVNS. The CDR3 is 12 residues long. Trimming took 3 bases from V and 2 from J, leaving 4 bases between them. The CDR3 DNA follows: TGTGCCAGCAGTGACGTGAACTATGGCTACACCTTC. Its translation: CASSDVNYGYTF.

The table lists this clone with a count of one. This chain joins TRBV6-5 and TRBJ2-5; a possible D gene is TRBD2 (6 bases). CDR1 and CDR2 from the germline V gene are MNHEY and SVGAGI. This CDR3 is 15 amino acids long. V dropped 1 base and J dropped 1 base, with 10 bases sitting between them. CDR3 region: CASSYFGTPQETQYF. The CDR3 DNA sequence: TGTGCCAGCAGTTACTTCGGGACTCCCCAAGAGACCCAGTACTTC.

On this clone itself: This sample includes further DNA sequences coding for the same CDR3. The V gene is TRBV5-1, the J gene TRBJ2-3; TRBD2 aligns across 11 bases. Germline loops: CDR1 SGHRS, CDR2 YFSETQ. The V segment lost 4 bases and the J segment 6 bases; nucleotides outside the gene matches: 4. The CDR3 covers 14 residues. The CDR3 DNA reads as TGCGCCAGCAGCCTAGGGACTAGCGGCGATACGCAGTATTTT. Translated, it gives CASSLGTSGDTQYF.

CDR3 bases: TGTGCCAGCAGCCAAGGGGCCGGAACGGGAGGGAGGGAGACCCAGTACTTC. Translation: CASSQGAGTGGRETQYF. The genes are TRBV4-2 and TRBJ2-5, with 8 bases fitting TRBD2. The CDR3 is made up of 17 amino acids. Germline values: CDR1 LGHNA, CDR2 YNFKEQ. Unmatched junction bases numbered 12, after V lost 1 base and J lost 5 bases.

The chain recombines TRBV28 with TRBJ2-6; 7 nucleotides line up with TRBD1. Losses at the gene ends were 10 bases for V and 1 base for J; bases not matched to a gene: 10. The CDR3 covers 16 residues. The V gene's germline CDR1 is MDHEN and CDR2 SYDVKM. CDR3 in DNA: TGTGCCACCAAAGACAGGGCGAAGTCTGGGGCCAACGTCCTGACTTTC. It encodes CATKDRAKSGANVLTF.

The V and J genes are TRBV2 and TRBJ2-7, with a weak D call TRBD1 (5 bases). CDR3 length equals 14 residues. V dropped 3 bases and J dropped 4 bases, with 13 bases sitting between them. Germline CDR1 and CDR2: SNHLY and FYNNEI. In DNA form, the CDR3 reads TGTGCCAGCAGTGACCAGGGAAAATATTACGAGCAGTACTTC. Protein sequence: CASSDQGKYYEQYF.

This chain joins TRBV5-8 and TRBJ2-5, with D tentatively TRBD1 (5 bases). The CDR3 consists of 14 residues. In germline, CDR1 is SGHTS, CDR2 YDEGEE. V dropped 4 bases and J dropped 1 base, with 11 bases sitting between them. CDR3 sequence: CASSPWGLQETQYF. CDR3 DNA: TGTGCCAGCAGCCCCTGGGGCCTCCAAGAGACCCAGTACTTC.